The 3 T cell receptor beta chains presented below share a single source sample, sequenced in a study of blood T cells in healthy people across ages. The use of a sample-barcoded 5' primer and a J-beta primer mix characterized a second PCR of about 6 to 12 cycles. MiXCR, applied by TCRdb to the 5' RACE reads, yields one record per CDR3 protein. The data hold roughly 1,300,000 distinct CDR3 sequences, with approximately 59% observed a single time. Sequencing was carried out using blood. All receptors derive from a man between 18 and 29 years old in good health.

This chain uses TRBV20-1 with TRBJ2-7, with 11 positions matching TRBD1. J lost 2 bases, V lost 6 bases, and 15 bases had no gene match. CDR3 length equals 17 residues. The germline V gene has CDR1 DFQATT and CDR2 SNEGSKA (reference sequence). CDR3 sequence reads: CSAAPGQGVQAAYEQYF. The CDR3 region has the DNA TGCAGTGCAGCACCGGGACAGGGGGTACAAGCGGCCTACGAGCAGTACTTC.

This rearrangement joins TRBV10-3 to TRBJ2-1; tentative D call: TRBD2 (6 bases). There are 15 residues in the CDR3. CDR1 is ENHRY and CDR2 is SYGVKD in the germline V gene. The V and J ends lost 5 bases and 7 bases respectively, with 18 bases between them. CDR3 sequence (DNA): TGTGCCATCAGTCTCGCCGAAGACCGGGGGAATGAGCAGTTCTTC. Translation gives CAISLAEDRGNEQFF.

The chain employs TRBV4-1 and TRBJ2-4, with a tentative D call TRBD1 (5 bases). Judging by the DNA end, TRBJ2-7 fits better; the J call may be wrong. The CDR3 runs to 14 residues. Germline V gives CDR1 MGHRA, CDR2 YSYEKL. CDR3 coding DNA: TGCGCCAGCAGCCAAGTGCCACAGGTTTACGAGCAGTACTTC. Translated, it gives CASSQVPQVYEQYF.